The 28 T cell receptor beta chains presented below share a single source sample, sequenced in a study of cytomegalovirus exposure and HLA in healthy donors. The primer mix had 60 Vbeta and 13 Jbeta primers. Profiled with immunoSEQ multiplex PCR; TCRdb holds only in-frame clones, not every one. Here the sample spans 95,000 to 120,000 clones, approximately 80% being singletons. Sequences were obtained from PBMCs. These receptors all come from a woman aged 25 to 39 in good health and CMV-seropositive.

V usage is TRBV5-1 and J usage is TRBJ2-3, with 8 positions matching TRBD1. The CDR3 is 17 residues long. J gave up 2 bases and V 3 bases, and 11 bases lay outside the gene matches. Germline CDR1 and CDR2: SGHRS and YFSETQ. Here the CDR3 reads CASSYPRDRSFTDTQYF. The CDR3 coding sequence is TGCGCCAGCAGCTACCCCCGGGACAGGAGCTTCACAGATACGCAGTATTTT. The whole variable domain, remainder taken from reference TRBV5-1 and TRBJ2-3, is KAGVTQTPRYLIKTRGQQVTLSCSPISGHRSVSWYQQTPGQGLQFLFEYFSETQRNKGNFPGRFSGRQFSNSRSEMNVSTLELGDSALYLCASSYPRDRSFTDTQYFGPGTRLTVL.

The V and J genes are TRBV30 and TRBJ1-1; maybe TRBD1 (6 bases). The germline V and J ends were trimmed by 1 base and 5 bases, with 8 bases remaining between them. The germline gives CDR1 GTSNPN, CDR2 SVGIG (reference sequence). This CDR3 is built from 12 residues. The chain's CDR3 is CAWSAQGTEAFF. The CDR3 DNA is TGTGCCTGGAGTGCCCAGGGGACTGAAGCTTTCTTT.

The genes are TRBV7-8 and TRBJ2-5; 11 bases line up with TRBD2. With V trimmed by 2 bases and J by 2 bases, 7 bases remained unmatched. Germline assignment: CDR1 SGHVS and CDR2 FQNEAQ. This CDR3 is built from 17 residues. CDR3 protein: CASSLPPWTSGQETQYF. CDR3 nucleotides: TGTGCCAGCAGCTTACCCCCTTGGACTAGCGGGCAAGAGACCCAGTACTTC. Full variable domain (remainder filled in from reference TRBV7-8 and TRBJ2-5): GAGVSQSPRYKVAKRGQDVALRCDPISGHVSLFWYQQALGQGPEFLTYFQNEAQLDKSGLPSDRFFAERPEGSVSTLKIQRTQQEDSAVYLCASSLPPWTSGQETQYFGPGTRLLVL.

This chain uses TRBV4-1 with TRBJ2-1; 9 bases are a match to TRBD1. With 2 bases clipped from V and 5 bases from J, the junction kept 7 bases outside the gene matches. The CDR3 runs to 16 residues. CDR1 and CDR2 from the germline V gene are MGHRA and YSYEKL. CDR3 sequence (DNA): TGCGCCAGCAGCCAAAATATCGGGACAGGGAACAATGAGCAGTTCTTC. Residues: CASSQNIGTGNNEQFF.

This clone appeared a few times. The V call is TRBV6-5, the J call TRBJ1-5; 7 nucleotides match TRBD1. V lost 7 bases to trimming and J lost 4 bases; unmatched junction nucleotides: 4. This CDR3 has 13 amino acids. In germline, CDR1 is MNHEY, CDR2 SVGAGI. CDR3 sequence: CASTLTGNQPQHF. The CDR3 region has the DNA TGTGCCAGCACACTGACAGGGAATCAGCCCCAGCATTTT.

This clone has just a few counts. This chain uses TRBV6-5 with TRBJ2-7; D possibly corresponds to TRBD2 (5 bases). The CDR3 sequence is 14 residues long. Germline V gene sequence: CDR1 MNHEY, CDR2 SVGAGI. Trimming took 5 bases from V and 3 from J, leaving 14 bases between them. The CDR3 DNA is TGTGCCAGCAGTCCGGACTGGAGCGGCTACGAGCAGTACTTC. Protein product: CASSPDWSGYEQYF.

V is TRBV5-6 and J is TRBJ1-2; a possible D gene is TRBD1 (6 bases). V lost 4 bases to trimming and J lost 5 bases, with 15 bases between them. The CDR3 length is 14 residues. Germline loops: CDR1 SGHDT, CDR2 YYEEEE. The CDR3 nucleotides are TGTGCCAGCAGCATTGATATAGGGGGATATGGCTACACCTTC. Protein product: CASSIDIGGYGYTF.

V usage is TRBV5-1 and J usage is TRBJ2-1; D possibly corresponds to TRBD1 (5 bases). This CDR3 has 16 amino acids. With 5 bases removed from V and 0 bases from J, the gap between germline ends came to 15 bases. Germline-derived CDR1 and CDR2 are SGHRS and YFSETQ. CDR3 DNA: TGCGCCAGCAGTTTCCAGGGCCTGGGCTCCTACAATGAGCAGTTCTTC. It translates to CASSFQGLGSYNEQFF.

The rearrangement joins TRBV2 to TRBJ2-7; 7 nucleotides match TRBD2. Germline CDR1 and CDR2: SNHLY and FYNNEI. Germline trimming cut 9 bases from V and 0 bases from J; bases unmatched to any gene: 8. The CDR3 contains 14 residues. The CDR3 spells CASAAGMSSYEQYF. The CDR3 DNA follows: TGTGCCAGTGCAGCGGGGATGAGCTCCTACGAGCAGTACTTC. Full variable domain (rest looked up from reference TRBV2 and TRBJ2-7): EPEVTQTPSHQVTQMGQEVILRCVPISNHLYFYWYRQILGQKVEFLVSFYNNEISEKSEIFDDQFSVERPDGSNFTLKIRSTKLEDSAMYFCASAAGMSSYEQYFGPGTRLTVT.

Comments on this clone: The sample contains more than one DNA sequence encoding this CDR3. This chain joins TRBV14 and TRBJ1-1; a weak D match, TRBD1 (5 bases). This CDR3 is 14 amino acids long. Germline values: CDR1 SGHDN, CDR2 FVKESK. Trimming cost V 6 bases and J 5 bases, with 16 bases left between them. CDR3 residues: CASSQSLGATEAFF. The CDR3, as DNA: TGTGCCAGCAGTCAAAGTTTAGGGGCGACTGAAGCTTTCTTT.

The chain joins TRBV6-1 to TRBJ2-5; the D is unclear. The CDR3 consists of 16 residues. Germline V CDR1 and CDR2: MNHNS, SASEGT. With 2 bases removed from V and 0 bases from J, the gap between germline ends came to 13 bases. The CDR3 DNA follows: TGTGCCAGCAGTGAACCGGAGTCCTTCAACCAAGAGACCCAGTACTTC. Translated: CASSEPESFNQETQYF.

V is TRBV27 and J is TRBJ2-1; D uncertain. The germline gives CDR1 MNHEY, CDR2 SMNVEV (reference sequence). V was clipped by 3 bases and J by 6 bases, with 9 bases between them. The CDR3 covers 13 residues. The CDR3: CASSLATPNEQFF. The CDR3 region has the DNA TGTGCCAGCAGTTTGGCAACACCCAATGAGCAGTTCTTC.

J is TRBJ1-2 and V is TRBV5-1; possible D gene TRBD1, 6 bases. The CDR3 runs 16 residues. Trimming took off 7 bases at V and 1 base at J, with 20 bases between the two ends. Germline values: CDR1 SGHRS, CDR2 YFSETQ. The CDR3 DNA reads as TGCGCCAGCGCAACCGGGCTGGACAGCCTTAACTATGGCTACACCTTC. It encodes CASATGLDSLNYGYTF.

As to this clone: One junction end does not reproduce the germline sequence, and a read error may be involved. The gene calls are TRBV7-9 and TRBJ2-1; D is undetermined. This CDR3 has 11 amino acids. CDR1 SEHNR and CDR2 FQNEAQ come from the germline V gene (reference sequence). CDR3: CSSSPFDEQFF. For the CDR3, the DNA is TGTTCCAGCAGCCCGTTTGATGAGCAGTTCTTC.

This clone was observed a single time. This rearrangement joins TRBV2 to TRBJ1-5; D remains ambiguous. V dropped 3 bases and J dropped 7 bases, with 10 bases sitting between them. This CDR3 comprises 13 residues. CDR1 is SNHLY and CDR2 is FYNNEI in the germline V gene. The CDR3 loop reads CASSDEEGQPQHF. In DNA form, the CDR3 reads TGTGCCAGCAGTGACGAGGAGGGCCAGCCCCAGCATTTT.

Turning to this clone: One junction end disagrees with the germline gene, perhaps due to a read error. This sequence joins TRBV7-7 and TRBJ2-5, with a weak D call TRBD1 (5 bases). The CDR3 runs to 14 residues. Germline V CDR1 and CDR2: SSHAT, FNYEAQ (reference sequence). CDR3 loop: CASSPGHQLETQYF. The CDR3 bases are TGTGCTAGCAGCCCAGGACACCAACTAGAGACCCAGTACTTC.

The chain uses TRBV30 and TRBJ1-4; D possibly corresponds to TRBD1 (6 bases). Germline CDR1 GTSNPN, CDR2 SVGIG (reference sequence). The CDR3 runs 14 residues. V lost 0 bases to trimming and J lost 8 bases, with 13 bases between them. Written as DNA, the CDR3 is TGTGCCTGGAGTGTATGGGGGCGCGACGAAAAACTGTTTTTT. This gives the protein CAWSVWGRDEKLFF.

This clone was recorded only once. The gene calls are TRBV10-3 and TRBJ1-2; D is unclear. The germline V gene has CDR1 ENHRY and CDR2 SYGVKD. Trimming stripped 0 bases from V and 8 bases from J, with 19 bases between. This CDR3 has 16 residues. The CDR3 region has the DNA TGTGCCATCAGTGAGTCGAAAGGAACGGGTTCGAAAGGCTACACCTTC. This sequence encodes CAISESKGTGSKGYTF.

The rearrangement links TRBV2 to TRBJ1-3; 9 bases are a match to TRBD1. This CDR3 spans 15 amino acids. The junction had 6 bases not matched to a gene; V was cut back by 3 bases and J by 6 bases. The germline CDR1 and CDR2 sequences are SNHLY and FYNNEI. The CDR3 sequence: CASSEPQGAVNTIYF. Here the CDR3 DNA reads TGTGCCAGCAGTGAGCCACAGGGGGCCGTAAACACCATATATTTT.

This clone appeared a single time. The chain uses TRBV7-3 and TRBJ2-7, with D possibly TRBD1 on 6 matching bases. CDR1 and CDR2 (germline): SGHTA, FQGTGA. Trimming removed 4 bases at V and 2 bases at J, with 9 bases between. CDR3 size: 13 residues. CDR3 DNA: TGTGCCAGCAGCTCGACAGGACCCTACGAGCAGTACTTC. This gives the protein CASSSTGPYEQYF.

The chain recombines TRBV19 with TRBJ1-2; D not certain. CDR1 is LNHDA, CDR2 SQIVND, per germline (reference sequence). The V gene lost 5 bases and the J gene lost 14 bases, with 21 bases spanning the gap. This CDR3 contains 13 residues. The CDR3 DNA reads TGTGCCAGTAGTGAAATCTCACCACTCCGTATAACCTTC. It codes for CASSEISPLRITF. The full variable domain, in which reference TRBV19 and TRBJ1-2 provide the parts outside the CDR3, is DGGITQSPKYLFRKEGQNVTLSCEQNLNHDAMYWYRQDPGQGLRLIYYSQIVNDFQKGDIAEGYSVSREKKESFPLTVTSAQKNPTAFYLCASSEISPLRITFGSGTRLTVV.

This clone has more than one count but fewer than ten. At one end, the junction sequence differs from germline, possibly due to a read error. The rearrangement joins TRBV11-3 to TRBJ2-7; D is unresolved. Looked up from germline, CDR1 is SGHNT and CDR2 is YENEEA. The CDR3 sequence is 14 residues long. This CDR3 is CASSYSNVPVSISF. The CDR3, as DNA: TGTGCCAGCAGCTATAGTAATGTCCCGGTTTCGATATCCTTC.

The chain carries TRBV5-4 and TRBJ2-6, with TRBD1 identical over 10 bases. The CDR3 contains 16 residues. In germline, CDR1 is SGHNT, CDR2 YYREEE (reference sequence). V shed 4 bases and J 2 bases; nucleotides not matched to a gene: 3. In DNA, the CDR3 is TGTGCCAGCAGCCTAGGACAGGGGGCTGGGGCCAACGTCCTGACTTTC. Residues: CASSLGQGAGANVLTF.

The rearrangement links TRBV10-3 to TRBJ1-1; tentatively, D is TRBD1 (6 bases). Germline V gene data show CDR1 as ENHRY and CDR2 as SYGVKD. Trimming took 7 bases from V and 2 from J, leaving 14 bases between them. CDR3 length: 14 amino acids. Here the CDR3 DNA reads TGTGCCATCACCGCGGACAGATCCAACACTGAAGCTTTCTTT. Translating gives CAITADRSNTEAFF.

The chain uses TRBV7-9 and TRBJ1-1, with D possibly TRBD1 on 5 matching bases. Germline V gene lookup returns CDR1 SEHNR and CDR2 FQNEAQ (reference sequence). The CDR3 runs 14 residues. Trimming stripped 3 bases from V and 1 base from J, with 9 bases between. CDR3 in amino acids: CASSLGGRNTEAFF. The CDR3 DNA is TGTGCCAGCAGCTTGGGGGGAAGGAACACTGAAGCTTTCTTT.

This chain links TRBV30 with TRBJ2-3, with 11 bases identical to TRBD2. The CDR3 is made up of 14 amino acids. With V trimmed by 7 bases and J by 2 bases, 5 bases remained unmatched. Germline V CDR1 and CDR2: GTSNPN, SVGIG (reference sequence). Here the CDR3 reads CAFSGLADTDTQYF. The CDR3 coding sequence is TGTGCCTTTTCGGGACTAGCGGACACAGATACGCAGTATTTT.

The chain has TRBV4-1 and TRBJ2-7; no definite D call. The CDR3 is made up of 16 amino acids. The germline CDR1 and CDR2 sequences are MGHRA and YSYEKL. V dropped 3 bases and J dropped 0 bases, with 15 bases sitting between them. CDR3 coding DNA: TGCGCCAGCAGCCAGTTCACTGCGGCGAGCTCCTACGAGCAGTACTTC. Its translation: CASSQFTAASSYEQYF.

The chain carries TRBV6-6 and TRBJ1-1; 10 bases match TRBD1. There are 14 residues in the CDR3. J gave up 5 bases and V 6 bases, and 6 bases lay outside the gene matches. Germline loops: CDR1 MNHNY, CDR2 SVGAGI (reference sequence). CDR3 sequence: CASRSGQGWTEAFF. For the CDR3, the DNA is TGTGCCAGCAGGTCGGGACAGGGGTGGACTGAAGCTTTCTTT.